This T cell receptor beta chain was captured in a study of radiotherapy plus CTLA-4 blockade in lung cancer. Across the whole study: Disease control reached 31%, with objective responses in less than 20%.

Comment on this clone: Its specificity is not known.

The study's findings and limits: Response, reportedly, was best predicted by interferon-beta along with early blood T cell clone dynamics. After radiotherapy and ipilimumab, tumor-derived clones expanded in peripheral blood.

Chemo-refractory metastatic non-small-cell lung cancer patients underwent focal radiation alongside CTLA-4 blockade with ipilimumab. The repertoire was sequenced with immunoSEQ multiplex PCR; TCRdb's copy has only in-frame clones and lacks some. The sample holds 50,000 to 60,000 clones, 70% to 85% seen once. The length of the CDR3 is 17 residues. The source material was peripheral blood, sampled from a patient treated with radiotherapy plus ipilimumab. J is TRBJ1-5 and V is TRBV21-1; TRBD1, as called in the table, went unchecked against the DNA. TRBV21-1 has pseudogene status. The TCR sequence derives from a human donor with non-small cell lung cancer whose response to radiotherapy plus ipilimumab could not be evaluated. The DNA for the CDR3 is TGTGCCAGCAGCAAAGATGGGACAGGGGGCGACAATCAGCCCCAGCATTTT. Translating gives CASSKDGTGGDNQPQHF.